This entry lists 20 T cell receptor beta chains sequenced from one sample in a study of beta chain features in type 1 diabetes. Sequencing targeted expressed TCRB transcripts, as all isolated RNA had been reverse transcribed. The method was immunoSEQ multiplex PCR; TCRdb's version includes in-frame clones alone and lacks a portion of them. The sample gives 130,000 to 150,000 clones, about a tenth of which show up once; roughly 0.7% is in the top ten. The sequenced sample was central memory CD4+ T cells from blood. These receptors came from a man younger than 35 in good health.

This clone has just a few counts. J is TRBJ2-7 and V is TRBV4-3; the match to TRBD1 covers 7 bases. Germline values: CDR1 LGHNA, CDR2 YSLEER. Trimming took 0 bases from V and 4 from J; bases not matched to a gene: 6. This CDR3 contains 15 residues. CDR3 loop: CASSQEYGTAYEQYF. The CDR3 nucleotides are TGCGCCAGCAGCCAAGAGTACGGGACAGCTTACGAGCAGTACTTC.

The rearrangement links TRBV7-6 to TRBJ2-5; 7 bases map to TRBD1. The ends lost 3 bases at V and 5 bases at J; junction bases unmatched: 6. The CDR3 is made up of 14 amino acids. Germline V lookup: CDR1 SGHVS, CDR2 FNYEAQ. Written as DNA, the CDR3 is TGTGCCAGCAGCTTGACAGGGTCAGCGGAGACCCAGTACTTC. It codes for CASSLTGSAETQYF.

This clone was detected a few times. V gene TRBV30 combines with J gene TRBJ1-2; maybe TRBD1 (5 bases). The CDR3 loop spans 13 amino acids. Trimming stripped 4 bases from V and 8 bases from J, with 17 bases between. The germline V gene has CDR1 GTSNPN and CDR2 SVGIG (reference sequence). The CDR3 protein is CAWMGEGKRGYTF. The CDR3, as DNA: TGTGCCTGGATGGGGGAGGGAAAGAGAGGCTACACCTTC. The full variable domain, rest sourced from reference TRBV30 and TRBJ1-2, is SQTIHQWPATLVQPVGSPLSLECTVEGTSNPNLYWYRQAAGRGLQLLFYSVGIGQISSEVPQNLSASRPQDRQFILSSKKLLLSDSGFYLCAWMGEGKRGYTFGSGTRLTVV.

This clone has more than one count but fewer than ten. The chain couples TRBV25-1 to TRBJ2-3; 10 bases agree with TRBD1. Germline values: CDR1 MGHDK, CDR2 SYGVNS. CDR3 length: 14 amino acids. V shed 3 bases, J shed 4 bases, and the junction held 1 base outside the gene matches. In DNA form, the CDR3 reads TGTGCCAGCAGTGAGACAGGGGGCTCAGATACGCAGTATTTT. Amino acid sequence: CASSETGGSDTQYF.

The rearrangement uses TRBV4-1 and TRBJ2-1, with TRBD1 matching 10 bases. The CDR3 is 15 residues long. J was trimmed by 9 bases and V by 0 bases; bases with no gene match: 5. Germline V gene lookup returns CDR1 MGHRA and CDR2 YSYEKL. CDR3 residues: CASSQDDRGRGEQFF. CDR3 in DNA: TGCGCCAGCAGCCAAGATGACAGGGGGCGAGGTGAGCAGTTCTTC.

The chain has TRBV25-1 and TRBJ1-6; TRBD1 might be the D (5 bases). Trimming left V 7 bases short and J 9 bases short, with 13 bases between. This CDR3 spans 13 amino acids. Germline-derived CDR1 and CDR2 are MGHDK and SYGVNS. CDR3 bases: TGTGCCAGCACCGACAGTCAGAGTTCACCCCTCCACTTT. This sequence encodes CASTDSQSSPLHF.

This clone showed up just a few times. This chain links TRBV2 with TRBJ1-5; 9 nucleotides agree with TRBD1. CDR1 SNHLY and CDR2 FYNNEI come from the germline V gene. Trimming took 5 bases from V and 7 from J; bases not matched to a gene: 6. The CDR3 sequence is 14 residues long. Here the CDR3 reads CASSRDRDGQPQHF. The CDR3 bases are TGTGCCAGCAGTCGGGACAGGGATGGGCAGCCCCAGCATTTT.

This chain joins TRBV30 and TRBJ1-4; D gene uncertain. The CDR3 totals 10 residues. Germline loops: CDR1 GTSNPN, CDR2 SVGIG (reference sequence). V was trimmed by 6 bases and J by 8 bases, leaving 7 bases between them. This CDR3 reads CACSTEKLFF. Written as DNA, the CDR3 is TGTGCCTGTTCTACGGAAAAACTGTTTTTT. Together with reference TRBV30 and TRBJ1-4, the CDR3 gives the full variable domain: SQTIHQWPATLVQPVGSPLSLECTVEGTSNPNLYWYRQAAGRGLQLLFYSVGIGQISSEVPQNLSASRPQDRQFILSSKKLLLSDSGFYLCACSTEKLFFGSGTQLSVL.

At least ten counts were recorded for this clone. This chain uses TRBV30 with TRBJ1-2, with D possibly matching TRBD1 (5 bases). Germline V gene lookup returns CDR1 GTSNPN and CDR2 SVGIG (reference sequence). The length of the CDR3 is 12 residues. V lost 2 bases and J lost 2, with 6 bases in between. CDR3 loop: CAWSKGNYGYTF. CDR3 DNA: TGTGCCTGGAGTAAGGGGAACTATGGCTACACCTTC.

This clone was observed a few times. The V gene is TRBV5-6, the J gene TRBJ1-2; maybe TRBD1 (5 bases). V was cut by 5 bases and J by 5 bases, with 25 bases left in between. The CDR3 sequence is 17 residues long. CDR1 and CDR2 from the germline V gene are SGHDT and YYEEEE. CDR3 in amino acids: CASRVGGVYSVSYGYTF. Written as DNA, the CDR3 is TGTGCCAGCAGGGTGGGGGGGGTCTATTCCGTCTCGTATGGCTACACCTTC.

The chain is built from TRBV7-9 and TRBJ1-1, with a possible D match to TRBD1 (5 bases). The germline gives CDR1 SEHNR, CDR2 FQNEAQ (reference sequence). With 1 base removed from V and 3 bases from J, the gap between germline ends came to 6 bases. The CDR3 extends over 13 amino acids. CDR3 sequence reads: CASSLVTDTEAFF. DNA for the CDR3: TGTGCCAGCAGCTTAGTGACAGACACTGAAGCTTTCTTT. Variable domain in full (rest from reference TRBV7-9 and TRBJ1-1): DTGVSQNPRHKITKRGQNVTFRCDPISEHNRLYWYRQTLGQGPEFLTYFQNEAQLEKSRLLSDRFSAERPKGSFSTLEIQRTEQGDSAMYLCASSLVTDTEAFFGQGTRLTVV.

This clone was found a few times. The chain recombines TRBV4-2 with TRBJ2-3; 8 bases line up with TRBD2. V gave up 4 bases and J gave up 5 bases; unmatched junction bases: 5. Germline values: CDR1 LGHNA, CDR2 YNFKEQ. This CDR3 has 14 residues. The CDR3 sequence is CASSPDLAGDTQYF. In nucleotides, the CDR3 is TGTGCCAGCAGCCCTGACCTAGCGGGAGATACGCAGTATTTT.

This clone has only a few counts. The chain is built from TRBV5-4 and TRBJ2-5, with 8 positions matching TRBD2. The CDR3 has 14 amino acids. With V trimmed by 0 bases and J by 5 bases, 3 bases remained unmatched. Germline V gives CDR1 SGHNT, CDR2 YYREEE (reference sequence). CDR3: CASSLAGGPETQYF. DNA for the CDR3: TGTGCCAGCAGCTTGGCGGGAGGGCCCGAGACCCAGTACTTC.

Regarding this clone: In the same sample, other DNA sequences code for this CDR3. The CDR3: CASSLAFYEQYF. CDR3 nucleotides: TGCGCCAGCAGCTTAGCCTTCTATGAGCAGTACTTC. The chain is built from TRBV5-1 and TRBJ2-7; D is uncertain. This CDR3 spans 12 amino acids. The V and J ends lost 2 bases and 7 bases respectively, with 10 bases between them. CDR1 is SGHRS and CDR2 is YFSETQ in the germline V gene.

This chain links TRBV18 with TRBJ1-3; D gene unclear. Germline V gene data show CDR1 as KGHSH and CDR2 as LQKENI. CDR3 length: 14 amino acids. V lost 2 bases and J lost 4, with 9 bases in between. The CDR3 DNA reads as TGTGCCAGCTCACCAACGAACAGAGGAAACACCATATATTTT. This translates into CASSPTNRGNTIYF.

The chain combines TRBV11-2 with TRBJ2-4, with 8 bases identical to TRBD1. With V trimmed by 5 bases and J by 0 bases, 9 bases remained unmatched. The CDR3 contains 17 residues. Germline CDR1 SGHAT, CDR2 FQNNGV. CDR3 bases: TGTGCCAGCAGCATCCCGAGGACAGGGTTAGCCAAAAACATTCAGTACTTC. Encoded protein: CASSIPRTGLAKNIQYF.

The chain couples TRBV13 to TRBJ2-1; 10 bases align to TRBD1. Trimming removed 7 bases from V and 8 bases from J; junction bases left unmatched: 11. Germline loops: CDR1 PRHDT, CDR2 FYEKMQ (reference sequence). The CDR3 loop spans 15 amino acids. The CDR3 protein is CASTPLDRGLDEQFF. The DNA for the CDR3 is TGTGCCAGCACCCCCCTCGACAGGGGGCTGGATGAGCAGTTCTTC. Full variable domain (remainder filled in from reference TRBV13 and TRBJ2-1): AAGVIQSPRHLIKEKRETATLKCYPIPRHDTVYWYQQGPGQDPQFLISFYEKMQSDKGSIPDRFSAQQFSDYHSELNMSSLELGDSALYFCASTPLDRGLDEQFFGPGTRLTVL.

The V gene is TRBV30, the J gene TRBJ1-2; D may be TRBD1 (6 bases). The V end lost 0 bases, the J end lost 0 bases, and 11 bases lay between the germline ends. This CDR3 region has 15 residues. Germline V lookup: CDR1 GTSNPN, CDR2 SVGIG (reference sequence). CDR3 region: CAWSVLGASNYGYTF. The CDR3 DNA reads TGTGCCTGGAGTGTACTGGGGGCCTCTAACTATGGCTACACCTTC.

The DNA for the CDR3 is TGTGCCAGCAGGGGACAGATCTACGAGCAGTACTTC. Protein sequence: CASRGQIYEQYF. V is TRBV6-1 and J is TRBJ2-7; the match to TRBD1 covers 7 bases. V shed 6 bases and J 3 bases; nucleotides not matched to a gene: 2. This CDR3 has 12 residues. In germline, CDR1 is MNHNS, CDR2 SASEGT.

This clone has just a few counts. The CDR3 nucleotides are TGTGCCAGCAGCCTAGGACAGGGGGCTGGAGAGCAGTACTTC. This sequence encodes CASSLGQGAGEQYF. The chain recombines TRBV11-2 with TRBJ2-7, with 11 bases identical to TRBD1. V shed 5 bases and J 7 bases; nucleotides not matched to a gene: 7. This CDR3 is built from 14 residues. Germline assignment: CDR1 SGHAT and CDR2 FQNNGV.